These 17 T cell receptor beta chains were sequenced from one sample in a study of monozygotic twins with inflammatory bowel disease. TCRdb re-called the 5' RACE reads and catalogs CDR3 proteins one per entry, DNA excluded. The listing records 140,000 to 150,000 distinct CDR3 sequences. Input material: blood. Receptors originate from a human donor with ulcerative colitis or Crohn's disease, or a healthy co-twin of an affected twin (not recorded which).

The V call is TRBV6-1, the J call TRBJ1-1; TCRdb's D call, TRBD1, is unchecked because there is no DNA. The CDR3 runs 14 residues. Germline V gene sequence: CDR1 MNHNS, CDR2 SASEGT. The CDR3 protein is CASSTRRGDTEAFF.

The chain carries TRBV7-2 and TRBJ2-2; the TCRdb call, TRBD1, lacks DNA for checking. Germline V gene sequence: CDR1 SGHTA, CDR2 FQGNSA. CDR3 length equals 13 residues. CDR3 sequence: CASRTGAAGELFF.

This chain links TRBV20-1 with TRBJ2-2; TCRdb's D call, TRBD2, is unchecked because there is no DNA. Germline lookup yields CDR1 DFQATT and CDR2 SNEGSKA (reference sequence). CDR3 size: 16 residues. CDR3 amino acids: CSASPSGRFNTGELFF.

The gene calls are TRBV9 and TRBJ2-7; TCRdb calls TRBD2, which cannot be checked without DNA. Germline V CDR1 and CDR2: SGDLS, YYNGEE. The CDR3 contains 16 residues. CDR3 protein: CASSPSGKFLPYEQYF.

The CDR3 spells CASSPRRQLSTDTQYF. The J gene is TRBJ2-3, the V gene TRBV28. The CDR3 has 16 residues. Germline V lookup: CDR1 MDHEN, CDR2 SYDVKM.

V and J are TRBV5-1 and TRBJ1-1. The CDR3 totals 16 residues. Germline V gene lookup returns CDR1 SGHRS and CDR2 YFSETQ. The CDR3 sequence: CASSLRGAEVSTEAFF.

The rearrangement links TRBV19 to TRBJ1-1. This CDR3 has 15 residues. The germline gives CDR1 LNHDA, CDR2 SQIVND (reference sequence). CDR3 loop: CASSIGEGMNTEAFF.

The rearrangement links TRBV2 to TRBJ2-6; as DNA is missing, the TRBD1 call by TCRdb cannot be tested. Germline V gene sequence: CDR1 SNHLY, CDR2 FYNNEI. The CDR3 spans 16 residues. This CDR3 is CASSAQGRGGANVLTF.

The chain carries TRBV9 and TRBJ2-1; TCRdb calls TRBD2, which cannot be checked without DNA. Germline V gene lookup returns CDR1 SGDLS and CDR2 YYNGEE. CDR3 length: 15 residues. The CDR3 sequence is CASSVVAGAYNEQFF.

V gene TRBV6-1 combines with J gene TRBJ1-1; there is no DNA to check the TCRdb D call of TRBD1. The CDR3 runs to 14 residues. Germline CDR1 MNHNS, CDR2 SASEGT. The CDR3 sequence: CASSQGGMRTEAFF.

V is TRBV12-3 or TRBV12-4 and J is TRBJ2-3; the D call from TCRdb, TRBD2, cannot be confirmed without DNA. The CDR3 is 17 amino acids. The CDR3 spells CASSLILGGRTTDTQYF.

The V gene is TRBV12-3 or TRBV12-4, the J gene TRBJ1-5; TCRdb reports TRBD1, a call that lacks DNA to check it against. This CDR3 is 15 amino acids long. CDR3 sequence reads: CASSNRQGYNQPQHF.

The chain recombines TRBV6-2 or TRBV6-3 with TRBJ1-5. The germline V gene encodes CDR1 MNHEY and CDR2 SVGEGT. The CDR3 is made up of 13 amino acids. The CDR3 region is CASSLGGKQPQHF.

The gene calls are TRBV9 and TRBJ2-5; TCRdb names TRBD2, which stays unverified in the absence of DNA. The CDR3 consists of 15 residues. Germline CDR1 reads SGDLS; CDR2 reads YYNGEE. The CDR3 protein is CASSVESGSGETQYF.

CDR3 loop: CASSLNPRELRYNEQFF. The V and J genes are TRBV7-3 and TRBJ2-1. Germline V lookup: CDR1 SGHTA, CDR2 FQGTGA. The CDR3 totals 17 residues.

This chain connects TRBV30 to TRBJ2-7. The germline V gene has CDR1 GTSNPN and CDR2 SVGIG (reference sequence). The CDR3 runs 12 residues. CDR3 loop: CAWSVRGDEQYF.

This chain connects TRBV5-1 to TRBJ2-6. The CDR3 consists of 15 residues. Germline CDR1 is SGHRS and CDR2 is YFSETQ. CDR3 loop: CASSLVRSGANVLTF.